This is a list of T cell receptor beta chains from one sample in a study of blood T cell repertoires in COVID-19. This table comes from immunoSEQ multiplex PCR, and its TCRdb copy is limited to in-frame clones, with some not included. This repertoire shows 100,000 to 150,000 clones, 81% found once; its top ten account for 17%. The material sequenced was peripheral blood. The receptors derive from a man aged 25 to 45 with COVID-19, enrolled during active disease. Both conserved end residues are part of each CDR3. Fields, in order: clone size, V gene, D gene, J gene, CDR3 protein, CDR3 DNA. The D gene is left open where the match is weak. Part of the rows lack a size; the others show once, few, many or a class for expanded clones.

size: NA; V: TRBV7-9; D: NA; J: TRBJ2-2; CDR3: CASSRFQGQNGELFF; DNA: TGTGCCAGCAGCCGGTTCCAGGGTCAAAACGGGGAGCTGTTTTTT
size: once; V: TRBV5-1; D: TRBD2; J: TRBJ2-1; CDR3: CASSFGGDYNEQFF; DNA: TGCGCCAGCAGCTTCGGGGGGGACTACAATGAGCAGTTCTTC
size: NA; V: TRBV6-5; D: NA; J: TRBJ2-5; CDR3: CASSYSIREETQYF; DNA: TGTGCCAGCAGTTACTCAATCCGGGAAGAGACCCAGTACTTC
size: NA; V: TRBV6-5; D: NA; J: TRBJ1-1; CDR3: CASSYKSRGAPEAFF; DNA: TGTGCCAGCAGTTACAAGTCACGGGGTGCCCCTGAAGCTTTCTTT
size: NA; V: TRBV6-5; D: TRBD1; J: TRBJ1-2; CDR3: CASSLLRGPNYGYTF; DNA: TGTGCCAGCAGTCTACTCAGGGGGCCGAACTATGGCTACACCTTC
size: NA; V: TRBV5-4; D: TRBD1; J: TRBJ1-2; CDR3: CASSVGTVDYGYTF; DNA: TGTGCCAGCAGCGTAGGGACAGTCGACTATGGCTACACCTTC
size: NA; V: TRBV4-1; D: TRBD2; J: TRBJ2-7; CDR3: CASSNPSRLAGGVSYEQYF; DNA: TGCGCCAGCAGCAACCCCTCACGACTAGCGGGAGGAGTGTCCTACGAGCAGTACTTC
size: NA; V: TRBV28; D: TRBD1; J: TRBJ2-3; CDR3: CASNGETGWISTDTQYF; DNA: TGTGCCAGCAACGGGGAGACAGGGTGGATTAGCACAGATACGCAGTATTTT
size: NA; V: TRBV27; D: TRBD2; J: TRBJ2-1; CDR3: CASSLSGLRRTSGRIYYNEQFF; DNA: TGTGCCAGCAGTTTATCAGGCCTCAGACGGACTAGCGGGAGGATATACTACAATGAGCAGTTCTTC
size: NA; V: TRBV30; D: NA; J: TRBJ1-1; CDR3: CACTKTVNTEAFF; DNA: TGTGCCTGCACTAAGACCGTGAACACTGAAGCTTTCTTT
size: few; V: TRBV6-5; D: NA; J: TRBJ2-1; CDR3: CAARTLTYNEQFF; DNA: TGTGCCGCGAGGACACTAACCTACAATGAGCAGTTCTTC
size: NA; V: TRBV29-1; D: NA; J: TRBJ1-6; CDR3: CSVPTGRENSPLHF; DNA: TGCAGCGTTCCGACAGGAAGGGAGAATTCACCCCTCCACTTT
size: NA; V: TRBV27; D: NA; J: TRBJ1-5; CDR3: CASRLREGQPQHF; DNA: TGTGCCAGCAGGCTTAGAGAGGGTCAGCCCCAGCATTTT
size: NA; V: TRBV20-1; D: NA; J: TRBJ2-1; CDR3: CSASNAVGYNEQFF; DNA: TGCAGTGCTAGTAATGCGGTAGGCTACAATGAGCAGTTCTTC
size: NA; V: TRBV28; D: TRBD1; J: TRBJ1-2; CDR3: CASSFRGQGHGYTF; DNA: TGTGCCAGCAGTTTTAGGGGGCAGGGTCACGGCTACACCTTC
size: NA; V: TRBV6-4; D: NA; J: TRBJ2-1; CDR3: CASSPKGGAVEQFF; DNA: TGTGCCAGCAGTCCCAAGGGGGGGGCCGTTGAGCAGTTCTTC
size: NA; V: TRBV4-1; D: NA; J: TRBJ1-2; CDR3: CASTIKRTGMDGYTF; DNA: TGCGCCAGCACAATAAAACGGACGGGAATGGATGGCTACACCTTC
size: NA; V: TRBV7-9; D: NA; J: TRBJ1-1; CDR3: CASSWAPAGDTEAFF; DNA: TGTGCCAGCAGCTGGGCGCCCGCTGGTGACACTGAAGCTTTCTTT
size: NA; V: TRBV29-1; D: TRBD1; J: TRBJ1-5; CDR3: CSVRQGAGDQPQHF; DNA: TGCAGCGTCCGACAGGGGGCAGGGGACCAGCCCCAGCATTTT
size: NA; V: TRBV7-9; D: NA; J: TRBJ1-2; CDR3: CASSLEAGYGYTF; DNA: TGTGCCAGCAGCCTGGAGGCGGGATATGGCTACACCTTC
size: once; V: TRBV10-2; D: NA; J: TRBJ1-2; CDR3: CASTIGGGGYGYTF; DNA: TGCGCCAGCACCATCGGCGGGGGAGGTTATGGCTACACCTTC
size: NA; V: TRBV30; D: TRBD1; J: TRBJ1-1; CDR3: CAWRRDSPTEAFF; DNA: TGTGCCTGGAGACGGGACAGTCCCACTGAAGCTTTCTTT
size: NA; V: TRBV11-3; D: NA; J: TRBJ2-2; CDR3: CASSYNDGELFF; DNA: TGTGCCAGCAGCTACAATGACGGGGAGCTGTTTTTT
size: NA; V: TRBV4-3; D: TRBD2; J: TRBJ2-7; CDR3: CASSQDPSGSSYEQYF; DNA: TGCGCCAGCAGCCAAGACCCTAGCGGGAGCTCCTACGAGCAGTACTTC
size: NA; V: TRBV7-2; D: NA; J: TRBJ2-7; CDR3: CASSLANGAYEQYF; DNA: TGTGCCAGCAGCTTAGCGAATGGGGCGTACGAGCAGTACTTC
size: NA; V: TRBV5-5; D: NA; J: TRBJ2-7; CDR3: CASSLVSYEQYF; DNA: TGTGCCAGCAGCTTGGTTAGCTACGAGCAGTACTTC
size: NA; V: TRBV29-1; D: NA; J: TRBJ1-3; CDR3: CSVETGSESGNTIYF; DNA: TGCAGCGTTGAAACGGGGAGCGAATCTGGAAACACCATATATTTT